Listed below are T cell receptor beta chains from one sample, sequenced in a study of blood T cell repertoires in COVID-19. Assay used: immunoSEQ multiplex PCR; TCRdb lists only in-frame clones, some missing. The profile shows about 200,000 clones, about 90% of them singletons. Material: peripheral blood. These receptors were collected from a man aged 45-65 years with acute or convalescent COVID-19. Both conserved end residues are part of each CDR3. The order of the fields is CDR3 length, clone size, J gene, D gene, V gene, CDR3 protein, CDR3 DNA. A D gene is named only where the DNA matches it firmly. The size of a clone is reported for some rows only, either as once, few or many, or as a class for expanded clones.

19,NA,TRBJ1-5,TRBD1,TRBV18,CASSPRTGVTQGSNQPQHF,TGTGCCAGCTCACCCAGGACAGGGGTAACGCAGGGGAGCAATCAGCCCCAGCATTTT
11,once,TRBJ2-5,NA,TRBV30,CAWSLGETQYF,TGTGCCTGGAGTCTGGGCGAGACCCAGTACTTC
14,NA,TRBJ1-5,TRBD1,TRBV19,CASSQTGGNQPQHF,TGTGCCAGTAGCCAGACAGGGGGTAATCAGCCCCAGCATTTT
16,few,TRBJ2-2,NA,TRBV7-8,CASYDLGAGSIGELFF,TGTGCCAGCTACGACCTAGGGGCAGGGTCAATCGGGGAGCTGTTTTTT
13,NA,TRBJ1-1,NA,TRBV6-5,CASRRQENTEAFF,TGTGCCAGCAGAAGACAGGAGAACACTGAAGCTTTCTTT
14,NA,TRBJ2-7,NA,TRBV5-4,CASSFGGIGYEQYF,TGTGCCAGCAGTTTCGGCGGGATAGGCTACGAGCAGTACTTC
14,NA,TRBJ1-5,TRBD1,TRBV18,CASSPRTGDQPQHF,TGTGCCAGCTCACCACGGACAGGGGATCAGCCCCAGCATTTT
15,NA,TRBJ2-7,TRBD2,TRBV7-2,CASSRGLAGLLEQYF,TGTGCCAGCAGCCGGGGTCTAGCGGGACTCCTCGAGCAGTACTTC
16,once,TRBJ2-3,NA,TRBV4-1,CASSQDTGFGTDTQYF,TGCGCCAGCAGCCAAGATACGGGGTTCGGCACAGATACGCAGTATTTT
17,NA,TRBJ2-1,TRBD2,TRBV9,CASSRGLAGLPYNEQFF,TGTGCCAGCAGCCGAGGACTAGCGGGCCTACCCTACAATGAGCAGTTCTTC
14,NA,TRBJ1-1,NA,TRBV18,CASSPGRGNTEAFF,TGTGCCAGCTCACCAGGCAGGGGGAACACTGAAGCTTTCTTT
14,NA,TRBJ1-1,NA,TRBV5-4,CASTAGPVNTEAFF,TGTGCCAGCACCGCGGGACCGGTGAACACTGAAGCTTTCTTT
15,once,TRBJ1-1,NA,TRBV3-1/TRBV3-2,CASSHWAHPRTEAFF,TGTGCCAGCAGCCACTGGGCCCACCCCAGAACTGAAGCTTTCTTT
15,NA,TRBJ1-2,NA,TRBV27,CASSLVRGHHYGYTF,TGTGCCAGCAGTTTAGTAAGGGGACACCACTATGGCTACACCTTC
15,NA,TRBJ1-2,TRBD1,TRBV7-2,CASSLSTGGTGGYTF,TGTGCCAGCAGTTTATCGACAGGGGGAACAGGGGGCTACACCTTC
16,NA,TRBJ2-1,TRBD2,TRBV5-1,CASSPLAGGPYNEQFF,TGCGCCAGCAGCCCGTTAGCGGGAGGGCCCTATAATGAGCAGTTCTTC
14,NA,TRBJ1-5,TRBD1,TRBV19,CASSFTGGGQPQHF,TGTGCCAGTAGTTTTACAGGGGGCGGTCAGCCCCAGCATTTT
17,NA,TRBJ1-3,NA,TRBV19,CASSMWRGRASGNTIYF,TGTGCCAGTAGTATGTGGCGGGGTCGGGCCTCTGGAAACACCATATATTTT
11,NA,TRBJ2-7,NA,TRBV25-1,CASSTYYEQYF,TGTGCCAGCAGCACTTACTACGAGCAGTACTTC
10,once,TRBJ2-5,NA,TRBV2,CAAGPETQYF,TGTGCCGCAGGCCCAGAGACCCAGTACTTC
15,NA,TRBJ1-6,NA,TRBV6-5,CASKKGQGYNSPLHF,TGTGCCAGCAAAAAGGGCCAGGGATATAATTCACCCCTCCACTTT
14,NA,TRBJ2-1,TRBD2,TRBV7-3,CASSFFSGSNEQFF,TGTGCCAGCAGCTTTTTTAGCGGGAGTAATGAGCAGTTCTTC
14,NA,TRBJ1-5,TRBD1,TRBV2,CASSEARGHQPQHF,TGTGCCAGCAGTGAAGCCAGGGGGCACCAGCCCCAGCATTTT
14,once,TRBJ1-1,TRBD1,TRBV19,CASSIVDRDTEAFF,TGTGCCAGTAGTATAGTCGACAGGGACACTGAAGCTTTCTTT
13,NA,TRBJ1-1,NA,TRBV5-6,CASRRGWNTEAFF,TGTGCCAGCCGTAGGGGGTGGAACACTGAAGCTTTCTTT
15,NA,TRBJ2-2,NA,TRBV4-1,CASSQAFANTGELFF,TGCGCCAGCAGCCAAGCATTTGCGAACACCGGGGAGCTGTTTTTT
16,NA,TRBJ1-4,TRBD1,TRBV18,CASSPRRTGPEEKLFF,TGTGCCAGCTCACCTAGGAGGACAGGGCCCGAGGAAAAACTGTTTTTT
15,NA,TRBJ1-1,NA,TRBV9,CASSVGGQRNTEAFF,TGTGCCAGCAGCGTAGGGGGGCAGCGGAACACTGAAGCTTTCTTT
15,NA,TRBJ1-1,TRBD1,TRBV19,CASTHRDRPNTEAFF,TGTGCCAGTACCCACCGGGACAGACCGAACACTGAAGCTTTCTTT
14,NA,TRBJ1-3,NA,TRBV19,CASSIAAARNTIYF,TGTGCCAGTAGTATAGCGGCGGCTAGAAACACCATATATTTT
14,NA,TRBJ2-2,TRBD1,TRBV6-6,CASSKGQSTGELFF,TGTGCCAGCAGCAAGGGACAGTCCACCGGGGAGCTGTTTTTT
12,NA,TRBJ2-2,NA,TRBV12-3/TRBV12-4,CASSLSPGELFF,TGTGCCAGCAGTCTAAGTCCCGGGGAGCTGTTTTTT
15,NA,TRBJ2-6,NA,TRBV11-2,CASSLALSGANVLTF,TGTGCCAGCAGCTTAGCTCTCTCTGGGGCCAACGTCCTGACTTTC
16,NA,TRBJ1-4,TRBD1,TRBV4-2,CASSQDRQGQNEKLFF,TGTGCCAGCAGCCAAGATCGACAGGGCCAAAATGAAAAACTGTTTTTT
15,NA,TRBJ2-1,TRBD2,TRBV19,CASRIAGGMYNEQFF,TGTGCCAGTAGGATAGCGGGGGGCATGTACAATGAGCAGTTCTTC
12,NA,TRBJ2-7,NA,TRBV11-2,CASSLRDYEQYF,TGTGCCAGCAGCTTGAGGGACTACGAGCAGTACTTC
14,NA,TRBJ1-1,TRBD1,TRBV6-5,CASKRQGLNTEAFF,TGTGCCAGCAAACGACAGGGCCTGAACACTGAAGCTTTCTTT
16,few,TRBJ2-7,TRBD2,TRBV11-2,CASSATGTSGKLEQYF,TGTGCCAGCAGCGCCACCGGGACTAGCGGGAAGTTGGAGCAGTACTTC
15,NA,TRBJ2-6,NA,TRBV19,CASSRLSAGANVLTF,TGTGCCAGTAGTAGACTCTCGGCTGGGGCCAACGTCCTGACTTTC
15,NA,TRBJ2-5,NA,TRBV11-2,CASSFILGNQETQYF,TGTGCCAGCAGCTTTATACTGGGCAACCAAGAGACCCAGTACTTC
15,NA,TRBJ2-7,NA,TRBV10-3,CAISESLTGAYEQYF,TGTGCCATCAGTGAGTCGCTAACAGGAGCCTACGAGCAGTACTTC
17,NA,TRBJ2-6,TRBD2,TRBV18,CASSQLAGGTGANVLTF,TGTGCCAGCTCACAACTAGCGGGGGGCACTGGGGCCAACGTCCTGACTTTC
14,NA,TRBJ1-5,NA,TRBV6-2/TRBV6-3,CASSPHYSNQPQHF,TGTGCCAGCAGTCCACACTATAGCAATCAGCCCCAGCATTTT
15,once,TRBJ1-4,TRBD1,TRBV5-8,CASSLWTGFFEKLFF,TGTGCCAGCAGCCTCTGGACAGGCTTCTTTGAAAAACTGTTTTTT
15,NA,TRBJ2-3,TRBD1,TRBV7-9,CASSLRGQSTDTQYF,TGTGCCAGCAGCTTAAGGGGACAGAGCACAGATACGCAGTATTTT
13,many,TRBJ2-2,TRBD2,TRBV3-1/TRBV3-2,CASSLSGVGELFF,TGTGCCAGCAGCCTTAGCGGGGTAGGGGAGCTGTTTTTT
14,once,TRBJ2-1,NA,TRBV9,CASTRAGAYNEQFF,TGTGCCAGCACCAGGGCAGGAGCCTACAATGAGCAGTTCTTC
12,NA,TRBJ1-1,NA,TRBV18,CASSPGFTEAFF,TGTGCCAGCTCACCCGGGTTCACTGAAGCTTTCTTT
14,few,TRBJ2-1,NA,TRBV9,CASSVADSYNEQFF,TGTGCCAGCAGCGTAGCTGACAGCTACAATGAGCAGTTCTTC
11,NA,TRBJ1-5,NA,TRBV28,CASHSNQPQHF,TGTGCCAGCCATTCCAATCAGCCCCAGCATTTT
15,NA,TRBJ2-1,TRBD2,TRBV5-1,CASSKSGRPNNEQFF,TGCGCCAGCAGTAAAAGCGGGAGGCCAAACAATGAGCAGTTCTTC
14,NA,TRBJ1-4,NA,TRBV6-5,CASSYTGPNEKLFF,TGTGCCAGCAGTTATACAGGGCCCAATGAAAAACTGTTTTTT
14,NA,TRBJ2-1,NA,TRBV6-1,CASSEWGLYNEQFF,TGTGCCAGCAGTGAATGGGGCCTTTACAATGAGCAGTTCTTC
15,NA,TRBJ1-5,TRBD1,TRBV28,CASSADRVPNQPQHF,TGTGCCAGCAGTGCGGACAGGGTTCCCAATCAGCCCCAGCATTTT